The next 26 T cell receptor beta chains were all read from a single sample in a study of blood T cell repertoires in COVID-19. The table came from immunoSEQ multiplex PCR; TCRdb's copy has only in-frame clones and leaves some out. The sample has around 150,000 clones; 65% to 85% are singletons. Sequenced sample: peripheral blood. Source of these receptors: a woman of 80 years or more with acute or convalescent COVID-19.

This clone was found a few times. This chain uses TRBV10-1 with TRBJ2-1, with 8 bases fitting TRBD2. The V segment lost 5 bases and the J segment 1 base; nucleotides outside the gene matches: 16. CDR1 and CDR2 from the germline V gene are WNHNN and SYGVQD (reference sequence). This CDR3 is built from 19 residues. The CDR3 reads CASSSSSSGGGPSYNEQFF. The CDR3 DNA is TGCGCCAGCAGTTCGTCGTCCTCGGGGGGGGGCCCTTCCTACAATGAGCAGTTCTTC.

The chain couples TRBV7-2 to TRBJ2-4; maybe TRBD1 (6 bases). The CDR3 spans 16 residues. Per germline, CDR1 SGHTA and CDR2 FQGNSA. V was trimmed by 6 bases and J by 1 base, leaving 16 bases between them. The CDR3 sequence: CASRYQQGHAKNIQYF. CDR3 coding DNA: TGTGCCAGCAGATACCAACAGGGTCATGCCAAAAACATTCAGTACTTC.

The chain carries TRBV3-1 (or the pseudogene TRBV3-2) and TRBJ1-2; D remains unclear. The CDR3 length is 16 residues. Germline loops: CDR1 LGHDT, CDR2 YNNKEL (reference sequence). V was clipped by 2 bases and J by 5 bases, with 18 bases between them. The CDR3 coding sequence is TGTGCCAGCAGCCAACCCGATGAGGAGGGTCGTTATGGCTACACCTTC. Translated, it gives CASSQPDEEGRYGYTF.

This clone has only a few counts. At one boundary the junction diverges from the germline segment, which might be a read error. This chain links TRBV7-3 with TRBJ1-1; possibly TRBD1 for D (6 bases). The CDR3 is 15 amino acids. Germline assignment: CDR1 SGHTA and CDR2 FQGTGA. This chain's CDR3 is CASSLTRTVNTEAFF. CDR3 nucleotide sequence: TGTGCCAGCAGCCTAACCCGGACAGTGAACACTGAAGCTTTCTTT.

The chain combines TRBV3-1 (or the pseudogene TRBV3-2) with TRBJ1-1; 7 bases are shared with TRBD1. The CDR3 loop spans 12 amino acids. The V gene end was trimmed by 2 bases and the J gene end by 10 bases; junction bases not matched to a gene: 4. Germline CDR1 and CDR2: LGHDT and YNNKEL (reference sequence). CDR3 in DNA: TGTGCCAGCAGCCAACGACAGGGTCGAGCTTTCTTT. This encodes CASSQRQGRAFF.

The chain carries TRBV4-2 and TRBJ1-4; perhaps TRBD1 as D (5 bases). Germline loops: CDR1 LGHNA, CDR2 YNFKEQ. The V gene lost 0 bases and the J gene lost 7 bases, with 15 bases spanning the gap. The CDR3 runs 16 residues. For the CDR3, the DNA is TGTGCCAGCAGCCAAGAGGCCGGCAGGGTAGGTGAAAAACTGTTTTTT. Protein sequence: CASSQEAGRVGEKLFF.

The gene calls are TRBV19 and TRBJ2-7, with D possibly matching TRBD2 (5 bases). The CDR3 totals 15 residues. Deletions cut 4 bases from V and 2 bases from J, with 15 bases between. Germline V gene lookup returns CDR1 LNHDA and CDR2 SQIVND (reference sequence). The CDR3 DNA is TGTGCCAGTAGTAAGAGGGAATCACATCCCTACGAGCAGTACTTC. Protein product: CASSKRESHPYEQYF.

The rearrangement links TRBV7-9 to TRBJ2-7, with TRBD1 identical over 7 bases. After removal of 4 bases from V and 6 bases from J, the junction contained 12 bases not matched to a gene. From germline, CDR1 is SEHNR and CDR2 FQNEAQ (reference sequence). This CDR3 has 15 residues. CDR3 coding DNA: TGTGCCAGCAGCTGGACCCGGGACAGCTACGGCGAGCAGTACTTC. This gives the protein CASSWTRDSYGEQYF.

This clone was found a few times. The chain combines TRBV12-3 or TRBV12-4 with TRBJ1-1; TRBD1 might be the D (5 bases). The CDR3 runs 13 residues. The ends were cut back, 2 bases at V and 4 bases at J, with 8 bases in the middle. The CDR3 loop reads CASSLRGGTEAFF. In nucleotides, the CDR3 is TGTGCCAGCAGTTTACGGGGGGGCACTGAAGCTTTCTTT.

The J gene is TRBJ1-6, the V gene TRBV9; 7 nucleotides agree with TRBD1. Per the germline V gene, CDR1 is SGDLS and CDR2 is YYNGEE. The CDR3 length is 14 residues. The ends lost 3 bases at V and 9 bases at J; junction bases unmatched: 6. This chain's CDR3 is CASSGQGVGSPLHF. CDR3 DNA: TGTGCCAGCAGCGGACAGGGTGTTGGTTCACCCCTCCACTTT.

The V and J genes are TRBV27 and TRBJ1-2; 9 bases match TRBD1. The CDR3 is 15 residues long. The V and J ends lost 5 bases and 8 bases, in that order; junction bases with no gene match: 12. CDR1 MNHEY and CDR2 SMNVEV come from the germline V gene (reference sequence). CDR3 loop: CASSPRDRVLGGYTF. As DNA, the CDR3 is TGTGCCAGCAGTCCCCGGGACAGGGTCCTGGGGGGCTACACCTTC.

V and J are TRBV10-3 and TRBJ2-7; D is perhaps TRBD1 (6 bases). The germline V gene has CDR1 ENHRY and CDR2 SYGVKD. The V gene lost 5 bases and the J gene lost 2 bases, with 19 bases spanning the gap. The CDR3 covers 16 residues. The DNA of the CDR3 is TGTGCCATCAGTCCGAGAACAGGGATCGAGACCTACGAGCAGTACTTC. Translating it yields CAISPRTGIETYEQYF.

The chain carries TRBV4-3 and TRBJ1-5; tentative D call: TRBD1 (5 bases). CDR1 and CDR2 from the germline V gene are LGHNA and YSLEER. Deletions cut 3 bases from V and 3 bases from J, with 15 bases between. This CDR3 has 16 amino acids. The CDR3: CASSQGRAYDNQPQHF. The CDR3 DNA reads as TGCGCCAGCAGCCAGGGCAGGGCCTATGACAATCAGCCCCAGCATTTT.

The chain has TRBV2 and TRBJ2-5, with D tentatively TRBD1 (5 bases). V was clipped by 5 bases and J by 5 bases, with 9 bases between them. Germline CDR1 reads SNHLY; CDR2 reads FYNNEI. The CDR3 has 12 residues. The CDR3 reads CASSQGSETQYF. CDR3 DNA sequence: TGTGCCAGCAGTCAGGGTTCGGAGACCCAGTACTTC.

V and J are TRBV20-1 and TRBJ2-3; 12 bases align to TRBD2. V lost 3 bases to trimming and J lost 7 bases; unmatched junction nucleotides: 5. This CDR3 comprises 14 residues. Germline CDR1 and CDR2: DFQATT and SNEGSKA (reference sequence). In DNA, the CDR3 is TGCAGTGCTAGTCCTAGCGGGAGGGGTAATACGCAGTATTTT. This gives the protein CSASPSGRGNTQYF.

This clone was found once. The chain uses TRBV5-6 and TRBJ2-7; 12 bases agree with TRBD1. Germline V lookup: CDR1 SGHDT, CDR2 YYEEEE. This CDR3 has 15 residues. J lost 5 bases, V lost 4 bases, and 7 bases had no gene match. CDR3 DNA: TGTGCCAGCAGCGGGGGGACAGGGGGCTTCGACGAGCAGTACTTC. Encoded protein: CASSGGTGGFDEQYF.

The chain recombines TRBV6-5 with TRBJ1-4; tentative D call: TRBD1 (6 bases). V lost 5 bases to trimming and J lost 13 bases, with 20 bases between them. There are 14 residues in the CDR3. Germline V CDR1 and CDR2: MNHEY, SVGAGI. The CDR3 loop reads CASSPDRTEKGLFF. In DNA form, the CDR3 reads TGTGCCAGCAGTCCTGACAGGACGGAAAAGGGACTGTTTTTT.

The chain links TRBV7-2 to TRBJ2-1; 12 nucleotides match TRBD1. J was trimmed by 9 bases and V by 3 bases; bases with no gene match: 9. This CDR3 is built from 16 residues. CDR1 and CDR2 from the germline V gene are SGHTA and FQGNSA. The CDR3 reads CASSFLGQGASSEQFF. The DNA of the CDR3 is TGTGCCAGCAGCTTCTTGGGACAGGGGGCGTCGAGTGAGCAGTTCTTC. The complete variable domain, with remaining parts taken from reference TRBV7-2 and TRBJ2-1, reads GAGVSQSPSNKVTEKGKDVELRCDPISGHTALYWYRQSLGQGLEFLIYFQGNSAPDKSGLPSDRFSAERTGGSVSTLTIQRTQQEDSAVYLCASSFLGQGASSEQFFGPGTRLTVL.

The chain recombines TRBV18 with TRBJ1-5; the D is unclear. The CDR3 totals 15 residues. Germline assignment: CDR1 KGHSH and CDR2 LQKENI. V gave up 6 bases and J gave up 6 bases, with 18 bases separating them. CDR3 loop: CASSPTAPLGQPQHF. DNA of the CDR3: TGTGCCAGCTCGCCGACTGCACCTTTGGGTCAGCCCCAGCATTTT.

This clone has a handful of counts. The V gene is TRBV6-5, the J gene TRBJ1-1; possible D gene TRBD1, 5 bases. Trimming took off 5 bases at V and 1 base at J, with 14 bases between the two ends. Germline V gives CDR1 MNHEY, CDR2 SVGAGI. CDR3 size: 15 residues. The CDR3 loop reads CASSPQTGSNTEAFF. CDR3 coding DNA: TGTGCCAGCAGTCCCCAAACAGGTTCGAACACTGAAGCTTTCTTT.

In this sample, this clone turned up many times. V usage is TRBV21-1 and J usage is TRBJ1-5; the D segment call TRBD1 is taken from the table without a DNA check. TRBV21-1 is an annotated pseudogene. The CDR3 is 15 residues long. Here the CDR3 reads CASNPQAVGNQPQHF. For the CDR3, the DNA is TGTGCCAGCAATCCCCAGGCCGTGGGCAATCAGCCCCAGCATTTT.

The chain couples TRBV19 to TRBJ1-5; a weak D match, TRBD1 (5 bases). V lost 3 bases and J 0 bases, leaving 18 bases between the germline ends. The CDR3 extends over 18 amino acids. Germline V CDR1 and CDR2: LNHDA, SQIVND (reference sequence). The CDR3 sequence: CASSIRPRGEISNQPQHF. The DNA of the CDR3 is TGTGCCAGTAGTATCCGGCCTCGGGGGGAGATTAGCAATCAGCCCCAGCATTTT.

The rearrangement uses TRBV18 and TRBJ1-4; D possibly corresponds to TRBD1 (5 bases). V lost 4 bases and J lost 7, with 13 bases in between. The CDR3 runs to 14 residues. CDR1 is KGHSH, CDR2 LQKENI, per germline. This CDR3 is CASSLEQGGEKLFF. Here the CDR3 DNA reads TGTGCCAGCTCACTGGAGCAGGGCGGTGAAAAACTGTTTTTT.

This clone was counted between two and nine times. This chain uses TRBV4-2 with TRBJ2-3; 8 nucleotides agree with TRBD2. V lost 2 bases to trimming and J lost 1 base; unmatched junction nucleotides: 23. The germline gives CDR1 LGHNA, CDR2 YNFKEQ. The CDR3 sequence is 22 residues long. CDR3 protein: CASSQTPPHRGGPSTGTDTQYF. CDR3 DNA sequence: TGTGCCAGCAGCCAAACCCCCCCCCACCGGGGGGGTCCGTCGACCGGCACAGATACGCAGTATTTT.

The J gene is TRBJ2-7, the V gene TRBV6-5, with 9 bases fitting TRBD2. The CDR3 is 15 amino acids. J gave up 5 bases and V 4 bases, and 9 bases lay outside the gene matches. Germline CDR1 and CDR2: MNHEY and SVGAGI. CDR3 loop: CASSSAGGPVNEQYF. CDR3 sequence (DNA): TGTGCCAGCAGTTCGGCGGGGGGGCCGGTAAACGAGCAGTACTTC.

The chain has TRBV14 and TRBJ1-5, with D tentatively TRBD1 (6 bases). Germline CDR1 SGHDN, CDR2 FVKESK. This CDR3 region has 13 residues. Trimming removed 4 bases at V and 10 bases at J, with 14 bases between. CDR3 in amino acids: CASSRHYRAPQHF. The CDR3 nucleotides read TGTGCCAGCAGCCGGCATTACAGGGCCCCCCAGCATTTT. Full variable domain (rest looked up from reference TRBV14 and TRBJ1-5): EAGVTQFPSHSVIEKGQTVTLRCDPISGHDNLYWYRRVMGKEIKFLLHFVKESKQDESGMPNNRFLAERTGGTYSTLKVQPAELEDSGVYFCASSRHYRAPQHFGDGTRLSIL.